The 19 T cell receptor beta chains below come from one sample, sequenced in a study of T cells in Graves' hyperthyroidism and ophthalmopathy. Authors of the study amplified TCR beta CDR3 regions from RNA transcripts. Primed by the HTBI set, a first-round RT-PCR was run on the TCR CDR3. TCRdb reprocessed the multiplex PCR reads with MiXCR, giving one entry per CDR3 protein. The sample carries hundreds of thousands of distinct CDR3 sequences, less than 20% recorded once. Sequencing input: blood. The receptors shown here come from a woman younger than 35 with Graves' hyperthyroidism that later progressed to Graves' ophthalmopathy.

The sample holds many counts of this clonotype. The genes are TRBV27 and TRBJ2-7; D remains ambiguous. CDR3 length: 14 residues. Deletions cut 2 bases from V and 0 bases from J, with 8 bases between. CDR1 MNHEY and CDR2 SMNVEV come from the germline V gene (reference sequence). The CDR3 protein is CASSLARSSYEQYF. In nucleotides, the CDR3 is TGTGCCAGCAGTTTAGCAAGAAGCTCCTACGAGCAGTACTTC.

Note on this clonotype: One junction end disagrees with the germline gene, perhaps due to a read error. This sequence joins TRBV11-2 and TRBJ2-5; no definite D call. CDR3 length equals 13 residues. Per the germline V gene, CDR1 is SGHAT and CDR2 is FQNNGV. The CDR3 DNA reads TGTGCCAGCAACTTAGTAAGGCAAGCATCGGAGTACTTC. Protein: CASNLVRQASEYF.

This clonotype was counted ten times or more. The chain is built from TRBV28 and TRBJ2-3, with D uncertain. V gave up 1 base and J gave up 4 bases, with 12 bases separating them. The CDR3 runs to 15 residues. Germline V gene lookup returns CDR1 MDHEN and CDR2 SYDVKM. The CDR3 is CASSLFTSGADTQYF. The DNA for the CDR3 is TGTGCCAGCAGTTTATTCACCTCTGGTGCAGATACGCAGTATTTT.

CDR3 sequence (DNA): TGTGCCAGCAGTTTGAGGGGACGACTAGCCAAAAACATTCAGTACTTC. It yields the protein CASSLRGRLAKNIQYF. The gene calls are TRBV27 and TRBJ2-4; D could derive from TRBD1 or TRBD2 (5 bases each). CDR1 and CDR2 (germline): MNHEY, SMNVEV (reference sequence). The CDR3 runs 16 residues. V was shortened by 3 bases and J by 0 bases, with 12 bases between the two germline ends.

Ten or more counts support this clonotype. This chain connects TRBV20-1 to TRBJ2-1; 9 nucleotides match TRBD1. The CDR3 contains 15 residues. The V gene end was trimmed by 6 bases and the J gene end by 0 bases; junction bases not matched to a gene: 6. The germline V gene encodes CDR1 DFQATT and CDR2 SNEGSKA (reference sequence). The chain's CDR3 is CSAKGQGSSYNEQFF. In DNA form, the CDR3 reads TGCAGTGCAAAAGGACAGGGGAGCTCCTACAATGAGCAGTTCTTC.

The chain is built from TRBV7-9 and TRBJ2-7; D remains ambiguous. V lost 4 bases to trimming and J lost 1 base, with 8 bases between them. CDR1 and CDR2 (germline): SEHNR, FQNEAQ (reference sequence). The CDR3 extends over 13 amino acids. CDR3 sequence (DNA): TGTGCCAGCAGCTCGATACGGTCCTACGAGCAGTACTTC. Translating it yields CASSSIRSYEQYF.

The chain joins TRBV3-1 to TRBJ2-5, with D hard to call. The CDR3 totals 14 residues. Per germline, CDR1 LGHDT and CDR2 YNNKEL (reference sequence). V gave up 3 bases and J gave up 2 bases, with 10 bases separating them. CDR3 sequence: CASSHWVDQETQYF. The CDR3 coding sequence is TGTGCCAGCAGCCATTGGGTGGATCAAGAGACCCAGTACTTC.

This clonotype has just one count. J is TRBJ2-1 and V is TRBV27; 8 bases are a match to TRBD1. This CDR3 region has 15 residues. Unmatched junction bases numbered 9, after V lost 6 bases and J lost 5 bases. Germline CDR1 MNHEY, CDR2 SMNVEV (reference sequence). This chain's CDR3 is CASSRGTGSHNEQFF. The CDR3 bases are TGTGCCAGCAGCCGCGGGACAGGTTCACACAATGAGCAGTTCTTC.

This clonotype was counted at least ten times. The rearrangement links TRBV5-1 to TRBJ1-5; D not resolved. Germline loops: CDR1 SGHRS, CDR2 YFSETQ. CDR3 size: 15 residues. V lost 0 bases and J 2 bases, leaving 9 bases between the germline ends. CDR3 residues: CASSLGVAGNQPQHF. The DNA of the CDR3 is TGCGCCAGCAGCTTGGGTGTAGCGGGCAATCAGCCCCAGCATTTT.

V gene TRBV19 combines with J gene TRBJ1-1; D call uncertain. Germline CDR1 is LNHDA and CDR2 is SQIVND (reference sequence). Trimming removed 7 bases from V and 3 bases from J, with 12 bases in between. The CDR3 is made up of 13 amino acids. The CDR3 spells CASNPSLDTEAFF. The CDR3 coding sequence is TGTGCCAGTAATCCCTCTTTGGACACTGAAGCTTTCTTT. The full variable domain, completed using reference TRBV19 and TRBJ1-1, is DGGITQSPKYLFRKEGQNVTLSCEQNLNHDAMYWYRQDPGQGLRLIYYSQIVNDFQKGDIAEGYSVSREKKESFPLTVTSAQKNPTAFYLCASNPSLDTEAFFGQGTRLTVV.

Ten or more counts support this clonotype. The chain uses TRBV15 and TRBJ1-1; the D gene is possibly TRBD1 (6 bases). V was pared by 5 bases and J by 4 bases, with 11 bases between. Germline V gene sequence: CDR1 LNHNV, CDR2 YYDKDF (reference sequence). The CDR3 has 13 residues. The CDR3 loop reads CATSPTGTTEAFF. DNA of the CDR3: TGTGCCACCAGCCCTACAGGGACCACTGAAGCTTTCTTT.

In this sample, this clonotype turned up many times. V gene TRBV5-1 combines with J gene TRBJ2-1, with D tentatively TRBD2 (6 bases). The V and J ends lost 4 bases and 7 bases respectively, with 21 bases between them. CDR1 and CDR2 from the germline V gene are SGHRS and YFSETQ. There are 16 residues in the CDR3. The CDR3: CASSQGGGLGSNEQFF. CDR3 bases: TGCGCCAGCAGCCAGGGAGGTGGACTTGGGTCGAATGAGCAGTTCTTC.

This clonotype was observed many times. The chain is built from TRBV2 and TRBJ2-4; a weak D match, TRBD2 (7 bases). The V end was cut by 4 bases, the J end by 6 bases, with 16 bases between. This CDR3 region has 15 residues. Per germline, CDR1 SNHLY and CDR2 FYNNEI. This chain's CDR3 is CASSGGRGGGNIQYF. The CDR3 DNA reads TGTGCCAGCAGTGGGGGCAGGGGAGGGGGAAACATTCAGTACTTC.

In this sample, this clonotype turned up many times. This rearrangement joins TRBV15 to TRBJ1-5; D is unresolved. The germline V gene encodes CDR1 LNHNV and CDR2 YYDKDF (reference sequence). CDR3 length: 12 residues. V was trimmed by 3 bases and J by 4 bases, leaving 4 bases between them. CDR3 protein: CATSSYNQPQHF. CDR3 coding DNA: TGTGCCACCAGCAGCTATAATCAGCCCCAGCATTTT. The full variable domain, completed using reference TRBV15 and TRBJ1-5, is DAMVIQNPRYQVTQFGKPVTLSCSQTLNHNVMYWYQQKSSQAPKLLFHYYDKDFNNEADTPDNFQSRRPNTSFCFLDIRSPGLGDTAMYLCATSSYNQPQHFGDGTRLSIL.

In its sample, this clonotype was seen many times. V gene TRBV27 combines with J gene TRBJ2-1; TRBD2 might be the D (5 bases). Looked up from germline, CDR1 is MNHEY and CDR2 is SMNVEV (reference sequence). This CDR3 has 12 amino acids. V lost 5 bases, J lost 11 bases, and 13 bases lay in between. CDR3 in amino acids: CASSTEGLQQFF. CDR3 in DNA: TGTGCCAGCAGTACCGAAGGACTCCAGCAGTTCTTC.

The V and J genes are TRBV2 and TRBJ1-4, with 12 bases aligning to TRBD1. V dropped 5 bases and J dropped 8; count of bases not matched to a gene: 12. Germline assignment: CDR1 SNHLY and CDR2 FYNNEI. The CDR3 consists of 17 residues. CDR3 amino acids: CASSPGTGGDLTEKLFF. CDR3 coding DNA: TGTGCCAGCAGTCCTGGGACAGGGGGCGACTTAACCGAAAAACTGTTTTTT.

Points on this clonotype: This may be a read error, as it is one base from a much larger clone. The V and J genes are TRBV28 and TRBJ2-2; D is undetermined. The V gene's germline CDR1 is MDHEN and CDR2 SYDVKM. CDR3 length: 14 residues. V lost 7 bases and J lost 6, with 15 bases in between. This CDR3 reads CASIAAPVAGELFF. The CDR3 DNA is TGTGCCAGCATCGCGGCTCCGGTCGCCGGGGAGCTGTTTTTT.

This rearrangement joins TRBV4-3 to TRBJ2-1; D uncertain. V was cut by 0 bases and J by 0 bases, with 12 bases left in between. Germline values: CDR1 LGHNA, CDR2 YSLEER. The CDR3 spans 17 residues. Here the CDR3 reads CASSQEPGPLSYNEQFF. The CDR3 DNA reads TGCGCCAGCAGCCAAGAACCCGGACCACTCTCCTACAATGAGCAGTTCTTC.

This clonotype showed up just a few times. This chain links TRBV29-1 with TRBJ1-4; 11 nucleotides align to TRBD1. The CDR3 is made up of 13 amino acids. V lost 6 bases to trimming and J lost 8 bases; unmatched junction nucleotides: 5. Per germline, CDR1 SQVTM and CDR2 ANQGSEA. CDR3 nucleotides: TGCAGCGTCCCGGGACAGGGGGTCGAAAAACTGTTTTTT. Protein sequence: CSVPGQGVEKLFF.